The next 6 T cell receptor beta chains were all read from a single sample in a study of post-analysis software for immune sequencing data. Whole-study findings and limits: Patients carried several TRBV segments more frequently than controls did, and TRBV5-6, TRBV5-1 and TRBV20-1 were among them.

The TCR beta cDNA libraries carried unique molecular identifiers. TCRdb called the PCR reads again in MiXCR, with one record for every CDR3 protein. The table lists about 540,000 distinct CDR3 sequences, 34% of them singletons. What these receptors recognize is not known. Sequenced: blood. The receptors here all came from a girl under 18 with multiple sclerosis.

This clonotype has more than one count but fewer than ten. The chain combines TRBV12-3 or TRBV12-4 with TRBJ2-4, with D possibly matching TRBD1 (5 bases). Trimming stripped 3 bases from V and 3 bases from J, with 9 bases between. This CDR3 spans 14 amino acids. CDR3 in DNA: TGTGCCAGCAGTTTCAGCCAGGGCAAAAACATTCAGTACTTC. Protein: CASSFSQGKNIQYF.

A few counts support this clonotype. The chain joins TRBV20-1 to TRBJ2-7; D ambiguous. Germline loops: CDR1 DFQATT, CDR2 SNEGSKA (reference sequence). V was shortened by 0 bases and J by 4 bases, with 13 bases between the two germline ends. The CDR3 consists of 14 residues. The CDR3 sequence: CSARDAHRVYEQYF. CDR3 sequence (DNA): TGCAGTGCTAGAGATGCGCATAGAGTATACGAGCAGTACTTC.

V and J are TRBV7-9 and TRBJ2-7; D possibly corresponds to TRBD1 (7 bases). V lost 0 bases, J lost 2 bases, and 14 bases lay in between. CDR1 and CDR2 from the germline V gene are SEHNR and FQNEAQ (reference sequence). CDR3 length: 16 amino acids. The CDR3 is CASSLAGDRLAYEQYF. In DNA, the CDR3 is TGTGCCAGCAGCTTAGCAGGGGACAGACTAGCCTACGAGCAGTACTTC.

This clonotype showed up just a few times. The V call is TRBV6-4, the J call TRBJ2-1; 14 positions match TRBD2. Germline assignment: CDR1 MRHNA and CDR2 SNTAGT. This CDR3 is built from 15 residues. V was clipped by 5 bases and J by 10 bases; unmatched bases: 7. CDR3 nucleotide sequence: TGTGCCAGCAGTTTGACTAGCGGGGGGGCAGGAGAGCAGTTCTTC. Residues: CASSLTSGGAGEQFF.

The chain employs TRBV9 and TRBJ2-5, with D perhaps matching TRBD1 or TRBD2 (5 bases each). Germline values: CDR1 SGDLS, CDR2 YYNGEE. V gave up 0 bases and J gave up 2 bases, with 11 bases separating them. CDR3 length equals 15 residues. The CDR3 nucleotides read TGTGCCAGCAGCGTAGGGGGGACGCAACAAGAGACCCAGTACTTC. This gives the protein CASSVGGTQQETQYF.

This clonotype was seen just once. This sequence joins TRBV19 and TRBJ1-1, with 8 bases matching TRBD1. Trimming removed 9 bases from V and 1 base from J; junction bases left unmatched: 10. CDR3 size: 15 residues. The germline CDR1 and CDR2 sequences are LNHDA and SQIVND (reference sequence). The CDR3 DNA reads as TGTGCCAGCTCCCTTCGGACAGGGTGGAACACTGAAGCTTTCTTT. This encodes CASSLRTGWNTEAFF.